Listed below are T cell receptor beta chains from one sample, sequenced in a study of shared clonotypes between healthy human individuals. Assay: immunoSEQ multiplex PCR; the TCRdb copy retains only in-frame clones and omits some. The repertoire has about 2.1 million clones, over 85% of them found once; the top ten carry more than 1.5%. The sequenced sample was naive CD8+ T cells from PBMCs. The origin of the receptors is a man in his late teens or twenties in good health. Some clones in this sample may be carry-over from other donors' samples. CDR3s include the opening cysteine and the closing phenylalanine or tryptophan. Each record gives: J gene, V gene, CDR3 protein.

j_call: TRBJ1-1
v_call: TRBV9
cdr3_aa: CASSAEDRPKAFF

j_call: TRBJ2-5
v_call: TRBV4-1
cdr3_aa: CASSLGWAGPPEETQYF

j_call: TRBJ2-7
v_call: TRBV7-9
cdr3_aa: CASSSSSGRSPYEQYF

j_call: TRBJ1-1
v_call: TRBV5-4
cdr3_aa: CASSDTLGNTEAFF

j_call: TRBJ1-1
v_call: TRBV6-6
cdr3_aa: CASSYPQGQGNTEAFF

j_call: TRBJ2-3
v_call: TRBV4-1
cdr3_aa: CASSQARLAGADTQYF

j_call: TRBJ2-3
v_call: TRBV2
cdr3_aa: CASLDRNTQYF

j_call: TRBJ1-2
v_call: TRBV27
cdr3_aa: CASSLKGRGNYGYTF

j_call: TRBJ1-5
v_call: TRBV28
cdr3_aa: CASNRLGTDNQPQHF

j_call: TRBJ2-2
v_call: TRBV5-1
cdr3_aa: CASSPAEAGVDTGELFF

j_call: TRBJ2-7
v_call: TRBV7-9
cdr3_aa: CAAGSGGYEQYF

j_call: TRBJ2-3
v_call: TRBV2
cdr3_aa: CASSGLAGDEDTQYF

j_call: TRBJ2-7
v_call: TRBV2
cdr3_aa: CASSEGSGGSYEQYF

j_call: TRBJ2-7
v_call: TRBV7-9
cdr3_aa: CASSVTVDEQYF

j_call: TRBJ2-1
v_call: TRBV25-1
cdr3_aa: CASSVVGSSYNEQFF

j_call: TRBJ2-5
v_call: TRBV9
cdr3_aa: CASSIGQGTGETQYF

j_call: TRBJ1-5
v_call: TRBV6-5
cdr3_aa: CASSYLRGGQPQHF

j_call: TRBJ1-5
v_call: TRBV28
cdr3_aa: CASRDQGSNQPQHF

j_call: TRBJ2-5
v_call: TRBV29-1
cdr3_aa: CSVEGGRASQETQYF

j_call: TRBJ1-3
v_call: TRBV4-2
cdr3_aa: CASAEGAPGNTIYF

j_call: TRBJ2-7
v_call: TRBV27
cdr3_aa: CASSFGRVLYEQYF

j_call: TRBJ2-7
v_call: TRBV6-6
cdr3_aa: CASSYGGWYEQYF

j_call: TRBJ1-1
v_call: TRBV4-1
cdr3_aa: CASRGIGGGPEAFF

j_call: TRBJ1-1
v_call: TRBV15
cdr3_aa: CATSRDLFGNTEAFF

j_call: TRBJ1-1
v_call: TRBV15
cdr3_aa: CATSRARSLPDTEAFF

j_call: TRBJ2-7
v_call: TRBV19
cdr3_aa: CASRNRDRGLYEQYF

j_call: TRBJ2-7
v_call: TRBV7-9
cdr3_aa: CASSLAGYGTGYEQYF

j_call: TRBJ2-7
v_call: TRBV6-1
cdr3_aa: CATYPSAGVDEQYF

j_call: TRBJ2-5
v_call: TRBV27
cdr3_aa: CASSPYGIQETQYF

j_call: TRBJ1-2
v_call: TRBV28
cdr3_aa: CASSLGQNYGYTF

j_call: TRBJ2-2
v_call: TRBV27
cdr3_aa: CASSLVRTGELFF

j_call: TRBJ2-2
v_call: TRBV29-1
cdr3_aa: CSVVVGNTGELFF